What follows are 20 T cell receptor beta chains derived from one specimen sequenced in a study of blood T cells in healthy people across ages. For the second PCR, which ran for 7 to 11 cycles, a sample-barcoded 5' primer and a J-beta primer mix were used. TCRdb reprocessed the 5' RACE reads with MiXCR, giving one entry per CDR3 protein. The repertoire has about 1.6 million distinct CDR3 sequences, about 35% of them found once; the top ten carry approximately 11%. The material sequenced was blood. Source of these receptors: a woman younger than 45 in good health.

In this sample, this clonotype turned up a few times. This chain connects TRBV9 to TRBJ2-7; 12 bases are a match to TRBD1. CDR3 length equals 17 residues. V gave up 0 bases and J gave up 5 bases; unmatched junction bases: 9. CDR1 and CDR2 (germline): SGDLS, YYNGEE. CDR3 protein: CASSVAGTGGFDNEQYF. The CDR3 bases are TGTGCCAGCAGCGTAGCCGGGACAGGGGGCTTCGATAACGAGCAGTACTTC.

This clonotype turned up a few times. The V call is TRBV7-3, the J call TRBJ2-1; the D gene is possibly TRBD1 (6 bases). The length of the CDR3 is 13 residues. Germline values: CDR1 SGHTA, CDR2 FQGTGA. V was trimmed by 5 bases and J by 8 bases, leaving 13 bases between them. The CDR3 protein is CASSRWGQDEQFF. The CDR3 bases are TGTGCCAGCAGCCGATGGGGGCAGGATGAGCAGTTCTTC.

The gene calls are TRBV6-6 and TRBJ2-7; a possible D gene is TRBD2 (6 bases). Trimming removed 5 bases from V and 6 bases from J, with 17 bases in between. The germline V gene encodes CDR1 MNHNY and CDR2 SVGAGI (reference sequence). CDR3 size: 14 residues. The CDR3 DNA reads as TGTGCCAGCAGTAATAGCGGAAGTCGGCTCGAGCAGTACTTC. This gives the protein CASSNSGSRLEQYF.

The chain employs TRBV7-9 and TRBJ1-4, with 7 bases lining up with TRBD1. CDR3 length: 14 residues. V lost 5 bases, J lost 8 bases, and 8 bases stayed unmatched. CDR1 is SEHNR and CDR2 is FQNEAQ in the germline V gene (reference sequence). For the CDR3, the DNA is TGTGCCAGCAGCCCGAGGGGGCGCTGGGAAAAACTGTTTTTT. Its translation: CASSPRGRWEKLFF.

The V gene is TRBV28, the J gene TRBJ1-1, with a possible D match to TRBD1 (6 bases). There are 15 residues in the CDR3. The germline CDR1 and CDR2 sequences are MDHEN and SYDVKM. V lost 8 bases to trimming and J lost 4 bases, with 20 bases between them. CDR3 nucleotide sequence: TGTGCCAGCTTACGAGCAGGGGTCAGGGGCACTGAAGCTTTCTTT. Translated: CASLRAGVRGTEAFF. The full variable domain, in which reference TRBV28 and TRBJ1-1 provide the parts outside the CDR3, is DVKVTQSSRYLVKRTGEKVFLECVQDMDHENMFWYRQDPGLGLRLIYFSYDVKMKEKGDIPEGYSVSREKKERFSLILESASTNQTSMYLCASLRAGVRGTEAFFGQGTRLTVV.

J is TRBJ2-1 and V is TRBV28, with 8 bases identical to TRBD1. V lost 6 bases, J lost 8 bases, and 9 bases stayed unmatched. The CDR3 runs to 14 residues. CDR1 is MDHEN and CDR2 is SYDVKM in the germline V gene. CDR3 sequence: CASRTQGAPDEQFF. The CDR3 nucleotides are TGTGCCAGCAGAACGCAGGGGGCGCCGGATGAGCAGTTCTTC. Filled out from reference TRBV28 and TRBJ2-1, the complete variable domain reads DVKVTQSSRYLVKRTGEKVFLECVQDMDHENMFWYRQDPGLGLRLIYFSYDVKMKEKGDIPEGYSVSREKKERFSLILESASTNQTSMYLCASRTQGAPDEQFFGPGTRLTVL.

This clonotype was seen more than once but under ten times. The genes are TRBV7-8 and TRBJ2-1; TRBD2 matches at 7 bases. CDR1 and CDR2 from the germline V gene are SGHVS and FQNEAQ. The CDR3 sequence is 16 residues long. J lost 5 bases, V lost 0 bases, and 7 bases had no gene match. The DNA of the CDR3 is TGTGCCAGCAGCTTAGCTGGGGGGGGGACTCACAATGAGCAGTTCTTC. It yields the protein CASSLAGGGTHNEQFF. The full variable domain, with the rest looked up from reference TRBV7-8 and TRBJ2-1, is GAGVSQSPRYKVAKRGQDVALRCDPISGHVSLFWYQQALGQGPEFLTYFQNEAQLDKSGLPSDRFFAERPEGSVSTLKIQRTQQEDSAVYLCASSLAGGGTHNEQFFGPGTRLTVL.

The gene calls are TRBV27 and TRBJ2-1, with a tentative D call TRBD2 (5 bases). The CDR3 runs 14 residues. The germline V and J ends were trimmed by 0 bases and 9 bases, with 12 bases remaining between them. CDR1 is MNHEY, CDR2 SMNVEV, per germline (reference sequence). CDR3 amino acids: CASSLSLPTSEQFF. In nucleotides, the CDR3 is TGTGCCAGCAGTTTATCGTTACCTACTAGTGAGCAGTTCTTC.

This clonotype was observed a few times. V usage is TRBV30 and J usage is TRBJ2-2; tentative D call: TRBD2 (5 bases). Per the germline V gene, CDR1 is GTSNPN and CDR2 is SVGIG (reference sequence). V lost 7 bases and J 6 bases, leaving 9 bases between the germline ends. The CDR3 sequence is 11 residues long. CDR3 coding DNA: TGTGCCTCCGCGGGCGCCGGGGAGCTGTTTTTT. Protein sequence: CASAGAGELFF.

The V gene is TRBV30, the J gene TRBJ1-1; D remains unclear. Germline V lookup: CDR1 GTSNPN, CDR2 SVGIG (reference sequence). The CDR3 extends over 16 amino acids. V lost 4 bases to trimming and J lost 1 base, with 19 bases between them. CDR3 loop: CAWNKPGRGRNTEAFF. In nucleotides, the CDR3 is TGTGCCTGGAACAAACCTGGGAGAGGGAGGAACACTGAAGCTTTCTTT.

This clonotype occurred a few times. The chain carries TRBV30 and TRBJ1-1, with 7 bases lining up with TRBD1. Trimming took 5 bases from V and 1 from J; bases not matched to a gene: 4. CDR3 length: 13 residues. From germline, CDR1 is GTSNPN and CDR2 SVGIG (reference sequence). The CDR3 spells CAWDRTGNTEAFF. DNA of the CDR3: TGTGCCTGGGACAGGACAGGGAACACTGAAGCTTTCTTT. Using reference TRBV30 and TRBJ1-1 for the parts outside the CDR3, the full variable domain is SQTIHQWPATLVQPVGSPLSLECTVEGTSNPNLYWYRQAAGRGLQLLFYSVGIGQISSEVPQNLSASRPQDRQFILSSKKLLLSDSGFYLCAWDRTGNTEAFFGQGTRLTVV.

The chain recombines TRBV6-1 with TRBJ2-1, with TRBD2 matching over 7 bases. The CDR3 sequence is 13 residues long. Germline CDR1 reads MNHNS; CDR2 reads SASEGT. V dropped 7 bases and J dropped 9; count of bases not matched to a gene: 9. DNA for the CDR3: TGTGCCAGCATCACCATAGCGGGCAGTGAGCAGTTCTTC. This sequence encodes CASITIAGSEQFF.

The chain carries TRBV2 and TRBJ2-5; no clear D. The germline gives CDR1 SNHLY, CDR2 FYNNEI. The germline V and J ends were trimmed by 10 bases and 5 bases, with 17 bases remaining between them. This CDR3 is 13 amino acids long. The CDR3 nucleotides are TGTGCCACCGAACGTAATTTGGCTGAGACCCAGTACTTC. It codes for CATERNLAETQYF.

About this clonotype: A much larger clonotype is one base distant, so this may be a read error. The genes are TRBV7-9 and TRBJ2-7, with 7 bases identical to TRBD1. Germline loops: CDR1 SEHNR, CDR2 FQNEAQ (reference sequence). The CDR3 is 14 amino acids. CDR3 region: CASSFPTGADERYF. The CDR3 nucleotides read TGTGCCAGCAGCTTCCCCACAGGGGCGGACGAGCGGTACTTC.

This clonotype has only a few counts. J is TRBJ1-1 and V is TRBV30; D gene unclear. This CDR3 comprises 11 residues. V lost 4 bases and J lost 1, with 4 bases in between. CDR1 GTSNPN and CDR2 SVGIG come from the germline V gene (reference sequence). The CDR3 reads CAWNGNTEAFF. CDR3 DNA: TGTGCCTGGAATGGGAACACTGAAGCTTTCTTT.

This clonotype has more than one count but fewer than ten. The chain combines TRBV28 with TRBJ1-2; 7 nucleotides line up with TRBD1. CDR1 is MDHEN, CDR2 SYDVKM, per germline. The CDR3 runs 12 residues. The J segment lost 7 bases and the V segment lost 5 bases, leaving 4 bases of the junction unmatched. For the CDR3, the DNA is TGTGCCAGCAGTATGAACAGGGGTGGCTACACCTTC. Its protein is CASSMNRGGYTF.

This clonotype was recorded many times. The chain combines TRBV9 with TRBJ2-3; TRBD2 agrees at 8 bases. Trimming cost V 4 bases and J 0 bases; bases outside gene matches: 4. The germline V gene has CDR1 SGDLS and CDR2 YYNGEE. This CDR3 has 15 amino acids. CDR3 bases: TGTGCCAGCAGCACCCGACTAGCGAGCACAGATACGCAGTATTTT. It specifies CASSTRLASTDTQYF.

This clonotype came up many times. V usage is TRBV6-6 and J usage is TRBJ2-7; TRBD1 might be the D (6 bases). V was cut by 2 bases and J by 2 bases, with 10 bases left in between. This CDR3 has 14 amino acids. Germline loops: CDR1 MNHNY, CDR2 SVGAGI (reference sequence). In DNA, the CDR3 is TGTGCCAGCAGTTACCTCGGACAGACCTACGAGCAGTACTTC. Translated, it gives CASSYLGQTYEQYF.

As regards this clonotype: The junction and the germline gene differ at one end; a read error may be behind it. J is TRBJ2-5 and V is TRBV4-1; possibly TRBD1 or TRBD2 for D (5 bases each). This CDR3 is 17 amino acids long. Germline V gene sequence: CDR1 MGHRA, CDR2 YSYEKL. CDR3 sequence (DNA): TGCGCCAGCAGCCAAGGGACACCCTTCCGGGGTCGAGAGACCCTGTACTTC. It specifies CASSQGTPFRGRETLYF.

This sequence joins TRBV5-1 and TRBJ1-4, with D hard to call. This CDR3 contains 16 residues. The V and J ends lost 0 bases and 4 bases respectively, with 13 bases between them. Germline CDR1 and CDR2: SGHRS and YFSETQ. CDR3 nucleotide sequence: TGCGCCAGCAGCTTGGAGGCGGTTGGGAGTAATGAAAAACTGTTTTTT. The encoded protein is CASSLEAVGSNEKLFF.